The clone carrying this T cell receptor beta chain turned up a few times. Out of approximately 9.9 ml of fresh peripheral blood came the PBMCs. The investigators amplified TCR beta CDR3 regions from RNA transcripts. Researchers ran a first-round RT-PCR on the TCR CDR3 using the HTBI primer set. TCRdb re-called the multiplex PCR reads through MiXCR, storing one row per CDR3 protein. The data hold 660,000 or so distinct CDR3 sequences, with around 20% observed a single time. The data originate from a study of T cells in Graves' hyperthyroidism and ophthalmopathy. The length of the CDR3 is 15 residues. Germline-derived CDR1 and CDR2 are SGHRS and YFSETQ. After removal of 4 bases from V and 4 bases from J, the junction contained 5 bases not matched to a gene.

The sequence was collected from a man aged 25 to 40 with Graves' ophthalmopathy. The V gene is TRBV5-1, the J gene TRBJ2-1; 10 bases fit TRBD1. The specimen was blood. CDR3 in amino acids: CASSPGTGVYNEQFF. Here the CDR3 DNA reads TGCGCCAGCAGCCCGGGGACAGGGGTTTACAATGAGCAGTTCTTC. The full variable domain, completed using reference TRBV5-1 and TRBJ2-1, is KAGVTQTPRYLIKTRGQQVTLSCSPISGHRSVSWYQQTPGQGLQFLFEYFSETQRNKGNFPGRFSGRQFSNSRSEMNVSTLELGDSALYLCASSPGTGVYNEQFFGPGTRLTVL.